One and the same sample provided the 23 T cell receptor beta chains below, sequenced in a study of blood T cell repertoires in COVID-19. This table comes from immunoSEQ multiplex PCR, and its TCRdb copy is limited to in-frame clones, with some not included. The sample has approximately 240,000 clones; about 86% are singletons. Sequenced: PBMCs or T cells enriched from blood (not recorded which). These receptors all stem from a woman between 40 and 55 years old with acute COVID-19.

This chain links TRBV29-1 with TRBJ1-2; TRBD1 matches at 8 bases. Per germline, CDR1 SQVTM and CDR2 ANQGSEA. The length of the CDR3 is 16 residues. V lost 6 bases to trimming and J lost 7 bases; unmatched junction nucleotides: 19. DNA of the CDR3: TGCAGCGTGTACTCATCCAGGGGGCCAGTTGGGAGTGGCTACACCTTC. Amino acids: CSVYSSRGPVGSGYTF.

The genes are TRBV9 and TRBJ2-1; 9 bases align to TRBD2. Germline-derived CDR1 and CDR2 are SGDLS and YYNGEE. The CDR3 has 16 residues. The ends lost 0 bases at V and 7 bases at J; junction bases unmatched: 8. CDR3 bases: TGTGCCAGCAGCGTAGTGCTAGCGGGAACAAGTAATGAGCAGTTCTTC. Amino acid sequence: CASSVVLAGTSNEQFF.

This chain connects TRBV6-5 to TRBJ1-2, with a possible D match to TRBD1 (6 bases). V shed 4 bases and J shed 12 bases, with 18 bases lying between them. Per germline, CDR1 MNHEY and CDR2 SVGAGI. The CDR3 is made up of 13 amino acids. CDR3 nucleotides: TGTGCCAGCAGTTTACAGGGTCCCCCGGGCGACACCTTC. This sequence encodes CASSLQGPPGDTF.

The J gene is TRBJ2-5, the V gene TRBV9; 7 bases align to TRBD1. Germline trimming cut 4 bases from V and 3 bases from J; bases unmatched to any gene: 3. The CDR3 runs 13 residues. Germline loops: CDR1 SGDLS, CDR2 YYNGEE. In nucleotides, the CDR3 is TGTGCCAGCAGCTCTACAGGGGAAGAGACCCAGTACTTC. Protein product: CASSSTGEETQYF.

This chain joins TRBV19 and TRBJ1-3; no clear D gene. Germline V gene data show CDR1 as LNHDA and CDR2 as SQIVND (reference sequence). V gave up 8 bases and J gave up 0 bases, with 14 bases separating them. CDR3 length: 15 residues. The CDR3 is CASPVPRFSGNTIYF. The CDR3 DNA reads TGTGCCAGTCCCGTTCCACGGTTCTCTGGAAACACCATATATTTT.

The rearrangement links TRBV4-3 to TRBJ1-1; D uncertain. V was clipped by 0 bases and J by 5 bases, with 13 bases between them. The CDR3 totals 15 residues. Germline values: CDR1 LGHNA, CDR2 YSLEER. The CDR3 sequence: CASSQEREHWTEAFF. The CDR3 bases are TGCGCCAGCAGCCAAGAACGCGAGCACTGGACTGAAGCTTTCTTT.

Here the CDR3 DNA reads TGTGCCAGCAGCGCCGGTCTGATGAACACTGAAGCTTTCTTT. It translates to CASSAGLMNTEAFF. The J gene is TRBJ1-1, the V gene TRBV5-4, with D hard to call. CDR1 is SGHNT and CDR2 is YYREEE in the germline V gene (reference sequence). The ends were cut back, 4 bases at V and 0 bases at J, with 10 bases in the middle. The CDR3 contains 14 residues. The complete variable domain, with remaining parts taken from reference TRBV5-4 and TRBJ1-1, reads ETGVTQSPTHLIKTRGQQVTLRCSSQSGHNTVSWYQQALGQGPQFIFQYYREEENGRGNFPPRFSGLQFPNYSSELNVNALELDDSALYLCASSAGLMNTEAFFGQGTRLTVV.

The J gene is TRBJ2-3, the V gene TRBV18; D uncertain. The germline CDR1 and CDR2 sequences are KGHSH and LQKENI. V shed 3 bases and J shed 5 bases, with 12 bases lying between them. This CDR3 region has 14 residues. CDR3 residues: CASSPEITGDTQYF. The DNA for the CDR3 is TGTGCCAGCTCACCGGAGATTACCGGAGATACGCAGTATTTT.

The count of this clone is one. The V call is TRBV27, the J call TRBJ2-2, with no clear D. The germline V gene has CDR1 MNHEY and CDR2 SMNVEV (reference sequence). There are 16 residues in the CDR3. The V end was cut by 4 bases, the J end by 6 bases, with 18 bases between. This CDR3 reads CASSWSFSQSAGELFF. DNA for the CDR3: TGTGCCAGCAGTTGGTCCTTCTCCCAATCGGCCGGGGAGCTGTTTTTT.

A single count supports this clone. V usage is TRBV7-2 and J usage is TRBJ1-6; D possibly corresponds to TRBD1 (6 bases). The germline V and J ends were trimmed by 5 bases and 6 bases, with 11 bases remaining between them. CDR3 size: 14 residues. Germline V gene lookup returns CDR1 SGHTA and CDR2 FQGNSA. The CDR3 sequence is CASSTVGGNSPLHF. The CDR3 DNA reads TGTGCCAGCAGCACCGTAGGGGGTAATTCACCCCTCCACTTT. Full variable domain (outside the CDR3, taken from reference TRBV7-2 and TRBJ1-6): GAGVSQSPSNKVTEKGKDVELRCDPISGHTALYWYRQSLGQGLEFLIYFQGNSAPDKSGLPSDRFSAERTGGSVSTLTIQRTQQEDSAVYLCASSTVGGNSPLHFGNGTRLTVT.

V usage is TRBV5-8 and J usage is TRBJ1-2, with 9 bases aligning to TRBD1. J gave up 3 bases and V 4 bases, and 10 bases lay outside the gene matches. This CDR3 comprises 16 residues. Germline V CDR1 and CDR2: SGHTS, YDEGEE. In DNA, the CDR3 is TGTGCCAGCAGCCAGGACAGGGGCAATACGGACTATGGCTACACCTTC. Protein: CASSQDRGNTDYGYTF.

This chain joins TRBV30 and TRBJ1-2; D not certain. The CDR3 consists of 13 residues. The germline V and J ends were trimmed by 5 bases and 2 bases, with 12 bases remaining between them. Germline V gives CDR1 GTSNPN, CDR2 SVGIG (reference sequence). CDR3 sequence reads: CAWALGGNYGYTF. In nucleotides, the CDR3 is TGTGCCTGGGCCTTAGGCGGAAACTATGGCTACACCTTC. Full variable domain (missing parts from reference TRBV30 and TRBJ1-2): SQTIHQWPATLVQPVGSPLSLECTVEGTSNPNLYWYRQAAGRGLQLLFYSVGIGQISSEVPQNLSASRPQDRQFILSSKKLLLSDSGFYLCAWALGGNYGYTFGSGTRLTVV.

The chain combines TRBV27 with TRBJ2-7; no clear D. This CDR3 spans 13 amino acids. CDR1 is MNHEY, CDR2 SMNVEV, per germline (reference sequence). Trimming pared 8 bases from V and 4 bases from J, leaving 15 bases between. The CDR3: CASSRQDGYEQYF. In DNA, the CDR3 is TGTGCCAGCTCCCGGCAGGATGGGTACGAGCAGTACTTC.

J is TRBJ2-7 and V is TRBV6-2 or TRBV6-3; 7 bases line up with TRBD1. CDR3 length: 14 amino acids. Looked up from germline, CDR1 is MNHEY and CDR2 is SVGEGT. V gave up 6 bases and J gave up 2 bases; unmatched junction bases: 7. CDR3 DNA sequence: TGTGCCAGCAGCCCCGGGGACAGAACCTACGAGCAGTACTTC. This translates into CASSPGDRTYEQYF.

The chain joins TRBV7-9 to TRBJ1-4; 10 positions match TRBD1. The CDR3 has 17 amino acids. Germline-derived CDR1 and CDR2 are SEHNR and FQNEAQ (reference sequence). J gave up 0 bases and V 5 bases, and 6 bases lay outside the gene matches. CDR3 sequence: CASSTTGGVATNEKLFF. The CDR3 DNA is TGTGCCAGCAGCACGACAGGGGGCGTCGCAACTAATGAAAAACTGTTTTTT.

This clone was recorded once. J is TRBJ1-1 and V is TRBV3-1 (or the pseudogene TRBV3-2), with unresolved D. The CDR3 length is 16 residues. Germline V lookup: CDR1 LGHDT, CDR2 YNNKEL (reference sequence). The V gene lost 4 bases and the J gene lost 3 bases, with 18 bases spanning the gap. The CDR3 DNA is TGTGCCAGCAGCCGACCCGGGGTGGGGATTTACACTGAAGCTTTCTTT. It is translated as CASSRPGVGIYTEAFF.

The chain joins TRBV7-9 to TRBJ1-1; the D is unclear. CDR3 length: 11 amino acids. Germline V gene sequence: CDR1 SEHNR, CDR2 FQNEAQ (reference sequence). V was shortened by 9 bases and J by 7 bases, with 12 bases between the two germline ends. The chain's CDR3 is CASSGGNEAFF. The CDR3 region has the DNA TGTGCCAGTTCGGGTGGCAATGAAGCTTTCTTT.

The genes are TRBV28 and TRBJ1-5, with 7 bases lining up with TRBD1. This CDR3 region has 16 residues. Germline CDR1 is MDHEN and CDR2 is SYDVKM. V trimming: 5 bases; J trimming: 3 bases; junction bases outside the gene matches: 10. CDR3: CASSLMTGILNQPQHF. For the CDR3, the DNA is TGTGCCAGCAGTCTCATGACAGGGATTCTCAATCAGCCCCAGCATTTT.

The J gene is TRBJ1-1, the V gene TRBV5-4; 8 bases map to TRBD1. Germline V CDR1 and CDR2: SGHNT, YYREEE (reference sequence). V lost 0 bases, J lost 0 bases, and 4 bases stayed unmatched. This CDR3 spans 16 amino acids. The chain's CDR3 is CASSLGDRIMNTEAFF. The CDR3 DNA reads as TGTGCCAGCAGCTTGGGGGACAGGATCATGAACACTGAAGCTTTCTTT.

J is TRBJ2-2 and V is TRBV18; D is perhaps TRBD1 (6 bases). This CDR3 has 16 amino acids. Germline CDR1 is KGHSH and CDR2 is LQKENI. The V end lost 0 bases, the J end lost 4 bases, and 12 bases lay between the germline ends. CDR3 protein: CASSPPPTGFTGELFF. In DNA form, the CDR3 reads TGTGCCAGCTCACCACCGCCGACAGGTTTCACCGGGGAGCTGTTTTTT.

V gene TRBV11-2 combines with J gene TRBJ2-5, with TRBD2 matching 9 bases. Germline loops: CDR1 SGHAT, CDR2 FQNNGV. The CDR3 is made up of 15 amino acids. Unmatched junction bases numbered 6, after V lost 5 bases and J lost 2 bases. CDR3 sequence reads: CASSASGASQETQYF. CDR3 DNA sequence: TGTGCCAGCAGCGCTAGCGGGGCGTCACAAGAGACCCAGTACTTC.

The J gene is TRBJ2-1, the V gene TRBV4-2; a weak D match, TRBD1 (5 bases). The germline V and J ends were trimmed by 4 bases and 6 bases, with 16 bases remaining between them. The germline CDR1 and CDR2 sequences are LGHNA and YNFKEQ. There are 15 residues in the CDR3. CDR3 amino acids: CASSPARTRANEQFF. CDR3 nucleotide sequence: TGTGCCAGCAGCCCGGCAAGGACAAGGGCCAATGAGCAGTTCTTC.

This chain links TRBV6-4 with TRBJ2-1; 13 bases fit TRBD2. Trimming took 6 bases from V and 0 from J; bases not matched to a gene: 14. The CDR3 has 20 amino acids. Germline V gene sequence: CDR1 MRHNA, CDR2 SNTAGT. The CDR3 DNA sequence: TGTGCCAGCAGAGACCCATGGACTAGCGGGGGTGTTAGCTCCTACAATGAGCAGTTCTTC. It encodes CASRDPWTSGGVSSYNEQFF.